Listed here are 13 T cell receptor beta chains from one sample, sequenced in a study of T-cell memory formation after mild COVID-19. One entry per CDR3 protein, called by TCRdb with MiXCR from the 5' RACE reads. The sample has about 350,000 distinct CDR3 sequences, roughly 13% seen once; the top ten hold about a fifth. Sequencing was done on a sample of PBMCs or a T cell subset sorted from them (not recorded which). The receptors were gathered from a man between 18 and 29 years old who had mild COVID-19 (a few samples of this study predate the infection). Cell type and time point are not known.

This clonotype was seen more than once but under ten times. V and J are TRBV12-3 or TRBV12-4 and TRBJ1-4, with D maybe TRBD1 (5 bases). The CDR3 totals 14 residues. Trimming shortened V by 1 base and J by 6 bases, and 9 bases separated the two germline ends. The CDR3 nucleotides are TGTGCCAGCAGTTTAGGGGGCAGTTATGAAAAACTGTTTTTT. Translating gives CASSLGGSYEKLFF.

This clonotype was counted between two and nine times. V is TRBV12-3 or TRBV12-4 and J is TRBJ2-7; the D is unclear. Between the trimmed V and J ends, which lost 6 bases and 5 bases, there was a span of 8 bases. The CDR3 loop spans 11 amino acids. In nucleotides, the CDR3 is TGTGCCAGCAGCATCCGAAACGAGCAGTACTTC. It yields the protein CASSIRNEQYF.

The V gene is TRBV5-1, the J gene TRBJ2-7, with D unclear. V dropped 4 bases and J dropped 5 bases, with 13 bases sitting between them. This CDR3 is built from 13 residues. Germline assignment: CDR1 SGHRS and CDR2 YFSETQ. CDR3 DNA sequence: TGCGCCAGCAGCCCGGATCAAACGGACGAGCAGTACTTC. Translated: CASSPDQTDEQYF.

The CDR3 sequence: CASSLEYPSIYGYTF. The CDR3 DNA is TGTGCCAGCAGCTTAGAATACCCCAGTATTTATGGCTACACCTTC. The chain joins TRBV7-9 to TRBJ1-2; D unresolved. The V end lost 1 base, the J end lost 5 bases, and 14 bases lay between the germline ends. The CDR3 has 15 residues. Germline CDR1 reads SEHNR; CDR2 reads FQNEAQ (reference sequence).

This rearrangement joins TRBV29-1 to TRBJ2-5; 7 nucleotides match TRBD1. The CDR3 runs to 13 residues. Germline V CDR1 and CDR2: SQVTM, ANQGSEA. J was trimmed by 2 bases and V by 6 bases; bases with no gene match: 6. The DNA for the CDR3 is TGCAGCGTCCCTGGACAGGATCAAGAGACCCAGTACTTC. It codes for CSVPGQDQETQYF.

This clonotype was counted many times. The V and J genes are TRBV12-3 or TRBV12-4 and TRBJ2-5, with D perhaps given as TRBD1 or TRBD2 (5 bases each). V gave up 6 bases and J gave up 5 bases, with 13 bases separating them. The CDR3 covers 13 residues. The CDR3 sequence is CASSRQGGETQYF. Written as DNA, the CDR3 is TGTGCCAGCAGCCGCCAGGGCGGGGAGACCCAGTACTTC.

The CDR3 loop is CASSSWTGGPYEQYF. DNA for the CDR3: TGTGCCAGCAGCTCATGGACAGGGGGCCCCTACGAGCAGTACTTC. This rearrangement joins TRBV7-6 to TRBJ2-7; TRBD1 aligns across 11 bases. V was clipped by 4 bases and J by 2 bases; unmatched bases: 4. The CDR3 has 15 amino acids. Germline CDR1 SGHVS, CDR2 FNYEAQ.

The chain employs TRBV6-1 and TRBJ1-3; no definite D call. The CDR3 has 16 residues. V dropped 4 bases and J dropped 0 bases, with 13 bases sitting between them. CDR1 MNHNS and CDR2 SASEGT come from the germline V gene. CDR3 DNA: TGTGCCAGCAGTGTCGGCAGTTCAAGCTCTGGAAACACCATATATTTT. Its protein product is CASSVGSSSSGNTIYF.

The V and J genes are TRBV19 and TRBJ1-6, with 7 bases aligning to TRBD1. The CDR3 runs 14 residues. Trimming took 4 bases from V and 7 from J; bases not matched to a gene: 4. Germline CDR1 reads LNHDA; CDR2 reads SQIVND (reference sequence). The CDR3 is CASSRDSRNSPLHF. The CDR3 DNA reads as TGTGCCAGTAGTAGGGACAGCCGGAATTCACCCCTCCACTTT.

This clonotype was counted between two and nine times. The rearrangement uses TRBV24-1 and TRBJ1-2, with 9 bases aligning to TRBD1. V was pared by 7 bases and J by 2 bases, with 7 bases of the junction left unmatched. This CDR3 region has 15 residues. Germline CDR1 is KGHDR and CDR2 is SFDVKD. CDR3 protein: CATSGPGQGNYGYTF. The CDR3 DNA follows: TGTGCCACCAGCGGCCCGGGACAGGGAAACTATGGCTACACCTTC.

The chain couples TRBV9 to TRBJ2-1; 8 bases match TRBD1. Trimming at V came to 4 bases and at J to 1 base, leaving 4 bases not matched to a gene. Germline V CDR1 and CDR2: SGDLS, YYNGEE. This CDR3 is built from 15 residues. The CDR3 bases are TGTGCCAGCAGCTCCTGGACAGGGTCCTACAATGAGCAGTTCTTC. This translates into CASSSWTGSYNEQFF.

This clonotype was recorded a few times. The genes are TRBV12-3 or TRBV12-4 and TRBJ2-7; the D gene is possibly TRBD2 (5 bases). The CDR3 is 15 amino acids. The V end lost 3 bases, the J end lost 3 bases, and 15 bases lay between the germline ends. CDR3 DNA: TGTGCCAGCAGTTTGCGGCTCGGACTGGACTACGAGCAGTACTTC. It encodes CASSLRLGLDYEQYF.

This sequence joins TRBV4-1 and TRBJ1-3, with D maybe TRBD1 (5 bases). The germline CDR1 and CDR2 sequences are MGHRA and YSYEKL. The CDR3 runs 17 residues. Trimming pared 2 bases from V and 0 bases from J, leaving 14 bases between. CDR3 amino acids: CASSQTSGRASGNTIYF. The CDR3 DNA reads as TGCGCCAGCAGCCAAACCTCAGGCAGGGCCTCTGGAAACACCATATATTTT.